The present entry profiles one T cell receptor beta chain with its context. The specificity of this receptor is unknown. No base qualities exist here, and no much larger clone lies one base off it. In the prospective study, participants were about 18 to 89 years old, resided in about two dozen geographic areas of the United States, and were enrolled through a virtual design. In the prospective study, participants were assigned to cohorts based on the clinical history participants reported in a screening survey and a study questionnaire. ImmuneRACE Cohort 3 recovered participants were defined by two consecutive negative NP/OP PCR tests, healthcare professional clearance, or symptom resolution. Each participant in the prospective study had whole blood, serum and a nasopharyngeal or oropharyngeal swab collected by mobile phlebotomists. Participants in the prospective study had the option to provide additional blood draws and questionnaires over a roughly two-month period. Before DNA extraction, blood samples from the prospective study were shipped at room temperature or frozen.

The CDR3 runs 15 amino acids, cysteine and phenylalanine included. Just CDR3 DNA is preserved here, 45 bases in frame from base 1. Trimming takes 2 bases from V and 4 bases from J, and the germline ends sit 12 bases apart. For CDR1 and CDR2, the germline V gene lists MNHEY and SVGAGI. TCRbeta CDR3 regions were amplified from genomic DNA using the immunoSEQ Assay, a bias-controlled multiplex PCR. The original pipeline was this. The number of nucleated cells in each sample was estimated by amplification of reference gene primers within the assay. To quantify the absolute abundance of each unique TCRbeta CDR3 rearrangement, sequence reads were collapsed and filtered. Productive Simpson clonality was computed per sample as the square root of Simpson's diversity index over productive rearrangements. What TCRdb holds here is the immuneACCESS table cut down to in-frame rearrangements. Part of the clones is not present; checked against another copy, under half of the missing clones reflect an unresolved V gene, and the others are unexplained. D and trimming were read from the DNA, whereas the V and J calls and clone size are those reported in that table. This sample gives approximately 170,000 clones in total; around 84% of them show up just once. The ten largest clones represent roughly 8% of the sample.

The record originates from a study of blood T cell repertoires in COVID-19 (dated by TCRdb to 2020 to 2021). Broadly, across the study: Samples covering the acute and convalescent phases of COVID-19 were provided by collaborators in the United States, Italy and Spain. Where HLA class I and class II types were available, the types were taken from metadata supplied by the sample provider, not from assay-based typing. Sample metadata almost always included a de-identified subject ID, COVID-19 status, age in years and sex. The dataset comprised deeply sampled blood TCRbeta repertoires from subjects exposed to, actively infected with, or recovered from COVID-19. The repertoires were released in a freely available public database intended as a resource for research on the immune response to SARS-CoV-2. The samples were drawn from two sources: the first 160 participants of the ongoing ImmuneRACE study, and fewer than 1,500 subjects contributed by 6 global collaborators. The prospective study material was composed of cDNA or gDNA derived from T cells, B-cell-depleted T cells, or PBMCs.

On the study overall, not on this receptor specifically: The quantity of clinical and demographic metadata differed by source and by participant and was supplied without curation.

The sequence is built from TRBV6-5 and TRBJ1-5; the D gene is unclear. Input material: PBMCs or T cells enriched from blood (not recorded which). The origin of this receptor is a woman aged 45 to 65 who had recovered from COVID-19. The nucleotides are TGTGCCAGCAGTTACAATCCACACGTTAATCAGCCCCAGCATTTT. The resulting protein is CASSYNPHVNQPQHF.